Following are 26 T cell receptor beta chains from one sample sequenced in a study of CD8+CD57+ T cells in acquired aplastic anemia. Profiling that covered TCR beta VDJ and CDR3 relied on genomic DNA as its template. TCRdb ran MiXCR on the reads and lists one entry per CDR3 protein. Among just over 450,000 distinct CDR3 sequences listed, around 30% were seen once. Patients picked for sequencing had shown CD8+CD57+ cell expansion detected by flow cytometry. Sequencing used sorted CD4+, CD8+, or CD8+CD57+ T cells (not recorded which) from PBMCs. The receptors here all came from a human donor with aplastic anemia.

This clonotype has a handful of counts. The rearrangement joins TRBV30 to TRBJ1-6; D uncertain. CDR3 length: 13 residues. From germline, CDR1 is GTSNPN and CDR2 SVGIG (reference sequence). Trimming shortened V by 4 bases and J by 9 bases, and 13 bases separated the two germline ends. The CDR3, as DNA: TGTGCCTGGACCGCTGGAACTTCTTCACCCCTCCACTTT. As protein: CAWTAGTSSPLHF.

This clonotype was seen at least ten times. V gene TRBV7-2 combines with J gene TRBJ1-5; no reliable D call. With 1 base removed from V and 8 bases from J, the gap between germline ends came to 6 bases. This CDR3 is 12 amino acids long. Germline values: CDR1 SGHTA, CDR2 FQGNSA. CDR3 loop: CASSLEYKPQHF. DNA of the CDR3: TGTGCCAGCAGCTTAGAATATAAGCCCCAGCATTTT.

Many counts were recorded for this clonotype. The chain couples TRBV29-1 to TRBJ2-7, with 7 bases lining up with TRBD1. The CDR3 runs 13 residues. The J segment lost 2 bases and the V segment lost 6 bases, leaving 7 bases of the junction unmatched. CDR1 and CDR2 (germline): SQVTM, ANQGSEA. The CDR3 sequence: CSVIQGHTYEQYF. The CDR3 DNA is TGCAGCGTAATACAGGGGCATACCTACGAGCAGTACTTC.

This clonotype was detected ten times or more. The V and J genes are TRBV24-1 and TRBJ1-5, with D possibly matching TRBD1 (6 bases). Germline assignment: CDR1 KGHDR and CDR2 SFDVKD. Trimming removed 4 bases at V and 2 bases at J, with 11 bases between. This CDR3 contains 15 residues. Here the CDR3 DNA reads TGTGCCACCAGTGAACAGGGTAGGGGCAATCAGCCCCAGCATTTT. This translates into CATSEQGRGNQPQHF.

The J gene is TRBJ2-7, the V gene TRBV2; 9 bases agree with TRBD1. The CDR3 extends over 14 amino acids. Germline V lookup: CDR1 SNHLY, CDR2 FYNNEI. V shed 7 bases, J shed 0 bases, and the junction held 4 bases outside the gene matches. DNA for the CDR3: TGTGCCAGCACCGGGACAGGGAGCTCCTACGAGCAGTACTTC. Translating gives CASTGTGSSYEQYF.

In this sample, this clonotype turned up many times. The rearrangement links TRBV19 to TRBJ1-5; D is ambiguous. Germline loops: CDR1 LNHDA, CDR2 SQIVND (reference sequence). CDR3 length: 13 amino acids. Between the trimmed V and J ends, which lost 3 bases and 6 bases, there was a span of 9 bases. CDR3 sequence: CASSIEDGQPQHF. The CDR3, as DNA: TGTGCCAGTAGTATCGAAGACGGTCAGCCCCAGCATTTT.

The chain is built from TRBV30 and TRBJ2-7; D may be TRBD1 (6 bases). This CDR3 contains 12 residues. Trimming cost V 0 bases and J 12 bases, with 15 bases left between them. Germline CDR1 reads GTSNPN; CDR2 reads SVGIG (reference sequence). This CDR3 reads CAWSVGGSGMYF. CDR3 nucleotides: TGTGCCTGGAGTGTTGGGGGCAGCGGAATGTACTTC. Together with reference TRBV30 and TRBJ2-7, the CDR3 gives the full variable domain: SQTIHQWPATLVQPVGSPLSLECTVEGTSNPNLYWYRQAAGRGLQLLFYSVGIGQISSEVPQNLSASRPQDRQFILSSKKLLLSDSGFYLCAWSVGGSGMYFGPGTRLTVT.

A note on this clonotype: This could be a read error, since a much larger clone is one nucleotide away. The chain employs TRBV19 and TRBJ1-1; D is unclear. This CDR3 region has 15 residues. Germline V lookup: CDR1 LNHDA, CDR2 SQIVND (reference sequence). The ends were cut back, 5 bases at V and 3 bases at J, with 16 bases in the middle. The CDR3 loop is CASSAALLRDTEAFF. In nucleotides, the CDR3 is TGTGCCAGTAGTGCGGCCCTTTTGAGGGACACTGAAGCTTTCTTT. The whole variable domain, filled in from reference TRBV19 and TRBJ1-1, reads DGGITQSPKYLFRKEGQNVTLSCEQNLNHDAMYWYRQDPGQGLRLIYYSQIVNDFQKGDIAEGYSVSREKKESFPLTVTSAQKNPTAFYLCASSAALLRDTEAFFGQGTRLTVV.

The genes are TRBV5-1 and TRBJ2-1, with D perhaps matching TRBD2 (5 bases). The germline V gene encodes CDR1 SGHRS and CDR2 YFSETQ. Trimming took 2 bases from V and 0 from J, leaving 12 bases between them. This CDR3 spans 16 amino acids. Here the CDR3 DNA reads TGCGCCAGCAGCTTTTTCGGACTCGACTCCTACAATGAGCAGTTCTTC. Translated: CASSFFGLDSYNEQFF.

This clonotype has just a few counts. The chain uses TRBV3-1 and TRBJ2-6; weak D call: TRBD1 (6 bases). The V and J ends lost 3 bases and 4 bases respectively, with 13 bases between them. This CDR3 comprises 16 residues. Germline CDR1 and CDR2: LGHDT and YNNKEL (reference sequence). The CDR3 reads CASSHQQGMGANVLTF. CDR3 in DNA: TGTGCCAGCAGCCATCAACAGGGAATGGGGGCCAACGTCCTGACTTTC.

The chain combines TRBV14 with TRBJ2-1, with TRBD2 identical over 10 bases. V was pared by 0 bases and J by 7 bases, with 6 bases of the junction left unmatched. CDR1 and CDR2 (germline): SGHDN, FVKESK. The CDR3 is made up of 16 amino acids. The CDR3 is CASSQDLAGVGNEQFF. CDR3 nucleotides: TGTGCCAGCAGCCAAGATCTAGCGGGAGTAGGGAATGAGCAGTTCTTC.

This chain uses TRBV12-3 or TRBV12-4 with TRBJ2-1, with TRBD2 identical over 8 bases. V lost 4 bases to trimming and J lost 4 bases; unmatched junction nucleotides: 9. The CDR3 runs to 16 residues. The CDR3 spells CASSYISGSIYNEQFF. The DNA for the CDR3 is TGTGCCAGCAGTTATATAAGCGGGAGTATTTACAATGAGCAGTTCTTC.

The rearrangement joins TRBV27 to TRBJ2-1; D is unresolved. This CDR3 spans 13 amino acids. In germline, CDR1 is MNHEY, CDR2 SMNVEV (reference sequence). The ends were cut back, 4 bases at V and 4 bases at J, with 8 bases in the middle. The CDR3 nucleotides read TGTGCCAGCAGTTCGCGCGGTTACAATGAGCAGTTCTTC. Protein: CASSSRGYNEQFF.

This chain links TRBV12-3 or TRBV12-4 with TRBJ1-2; D is undetermined. The CDR3 loop spans 13 amino acids. Between the trimmed V and J ends, which lost 7 bases and 3 bases, there was a span of 12 bases. The CDR3 DNA is TGTGCCAGCACCGTGACCGGGGACTATGGCTACACCTTC. This sequence encodes CASTVTGDYGYTF.

This clonotype was seen a few times. The V and J genes are TRBV5-1 and TRBJ1-1; a weak D match, TRBD1 (6 bases). The CDR3 totals 14 residues. Trimming removed 4 bases at V and 5 bases at J, with 15 bases between. CDR1 and CDR2 (germline): SGHRS, YFSETQ. The CDR3 loop is CASSAQGSGTEAFF. DNA of the CDR3: TGCGCCAGCAGCGCACAGGGATCCGGGACTGAAGCTTTCTTT.

This clonotype was counted many times. The CDR3 reads CSATQGFQQTDTQYF. The CDR3 DNA reads TGCAGCGCCACGCAGGGGTTCCAACAGACAGATACGCAGTATTTT. The chain links TRBV29-1 to TRBJ2-3; a weak D match, TRBD1 (6 bases). The germline V and J ends were trimmed by 7 bases and 3 bases, with 20 bases remaining between them. This CDR3 contains 15 residues. The germline V gene has CDR1 SQVTM and CDR2 ANQGSEA.

This clonotype has just a few counts. The chain joins TRBV11-2 to TRBJ2-1; a possible D gene is TRBD2 (5 bases). Germline V CDR1 and CDR2: SGHAT, FQNNGV. The CDR3 is 15 amino acids. The ends were cut back, 1 base at V and 1 base at J, with 8 bases in the middle. The CDR3 DNA reads as TGTGCCAGCAGCTTAGTTCCGGGGTCCTACAATGAGCAGTTCTTC. Its translation: CASSLVPGSYNEQFF.

The genes are TRBV11-1 and TRBJ2-2; no firm D call. Germline CDR1 reads SGHAT; CDR2 reads FQDESV (reference sequence). The CDR3 loop spans 16 amino acids. V lost 0 bases, J lost 6 bases, and 14 bases lay in between. The CDR3 nucleotides read TGTGCCAGCAGCTTAGCGCTTTCGTTTGTGTCCGGGGAGCTGTTTTTT. Its translation: CASSLALSFVSGELFF.

This clonotype came up a few times. The chain recombines TRBV20-1 with TRBJ2-1; the match to TRBD2 covers 8 bases. V gave up 5 bases and J gave up 10 bases; unmatched junction bases: 13. CDR3 size: 14 residues. The V gene's germline CDR1 is DFQATT and CDR2 SNEGSKA (reference sequence). This CDR3 reads CSAGAGGRVGEQFF. In nucleotides, the CDR3 is TGCAGTGCTGGGGCGGGGGGCCGAGTAGGGGAGCAGTTCTTC.

This clonotype was observed once. The conserved closing phenylalanine or tryptophan is absent in this CDR3, likely reflecting a read error. It is unclear where the CDR3 begins or ends on the DNA, so no DNA is shown, and the CDR3 is as TCRdb lists it. The chain employs TRBV11-2 and TRBJ2-2; the table assigns TRBD1, which was not confirmed against the DNA. Counting both end residues, the CDR3 totals 16 amino acids. CDR1 and CDR2 (germline): SGHAT, FQNNGV. The CDR3: CASSLGRGQAGVEVFS.

Only a few counts were recorded for this clonotype. This rearrangement joins TRBV30 to TRBJ2-7; D uncertain. In germline, CDR1 is GTSNPN, CDR2 SVGIG (reference sequence). V shed 0 bases and J shed 1 base, with 10 bases lying between them. The CDR3 contains 14 residues. Here the CDR3 DNA reads TGTGCCTGGAGTGTACCAAGGGTTTCCTACGAGCAGTACTTC. Its protein is CAWSVPRVSYEQYF.

This clonotype was seen ten or more times. The genes are TRBV5-1 and TRBJ1-2; weak D call: TRBD1 (5 bases). V dropped 4 bases and J dropped 4 bases, with 17 bases sitting between them. The CDR3 is made up of 15 amino acids. Germline CDR1 and CDR2: SGHRS and YFSETQ. CDR3 coding DNA: TGCGCCAGCAGCCTGGCCGACCGGGACGGCTATGGCTACACCTTC. Amino acid sequence: CASSLADRDGYGYTF.

Worth noting for this clonotype: This may stem from a read error, because a much larger clone lies one nucleotide away. The V gene is TRBV2, the J gene TRBJ2-2; D remains ambiguous. The CDR3 runs 10 residues. The V gene's germline CDR1 is SNHLY and CDR2 FYNNEI. In nucleotides, the CDR3 is TGTACCAGCAGTGCCGGGGAGCTGTTTTTT. Translated: CTSSAGELFF.

This CDR3 is CSAKTGRGNTIYF. CDR3 in DNA: TGCAGTGCTAAGACAGGGAGGGGAAACACCATATATTTT. The chain is built from TRBV20-1 and TRBJ1-3; 7 positions agree with TRBD1. The CDR3 is 13 amino acids. V was clipped by 4 bases and J by 4 bases; unmatched bases: 4. CDR1 is DFQATT and CDR2 is SNEGSKA in the germline V gene (reference sequence).

As concerns this clonotype: The junction departs from the called germline gene at one end, perhaps through a read error. This chain links TRBV29-1 with TRBJ1-2; weak D call: TRBD1 (5 bases). Germline-derived CDR1 and CDR2 are SQVTM and ANQGSEA. This CDR3 is built from 16 residues. This chain's CDR3 is CSVDSRRDRSNCGYTF. CDR3 in DNA: TGCAGCGTCGACAGTCGACGTGACCGCTCTAACTGTGGCTACACCTTC.

The gene calls are TRBV24-1 and TRBJ2-7; D perhaps matches TRBD1 (5 bases). V lost 4 bases to trimming and J lost 3 bases, with 9 bases between them. CDR3 length equals 13 residues. The germline V gene has CDR1 KGHDR and CDR2 SFDVKD. The CDR3 bases are TGTGCCACCAGTGAGGGTACAGGCTACGAGCAGTACTTC. It codes for CATSEGTGYEQYF.